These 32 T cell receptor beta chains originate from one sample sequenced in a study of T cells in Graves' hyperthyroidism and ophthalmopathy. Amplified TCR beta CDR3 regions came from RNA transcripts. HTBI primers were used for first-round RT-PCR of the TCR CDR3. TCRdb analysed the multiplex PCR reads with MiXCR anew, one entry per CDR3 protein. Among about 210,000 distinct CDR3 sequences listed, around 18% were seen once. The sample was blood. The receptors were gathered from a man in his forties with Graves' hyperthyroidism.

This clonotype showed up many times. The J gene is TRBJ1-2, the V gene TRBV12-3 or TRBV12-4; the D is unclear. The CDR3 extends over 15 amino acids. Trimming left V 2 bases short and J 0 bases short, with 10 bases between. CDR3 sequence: CASSLRLHANYGYTF. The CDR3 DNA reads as TGTGCCAGCAGTTTACGCCTCCATGCTAACTATGGCTACACCTTC.

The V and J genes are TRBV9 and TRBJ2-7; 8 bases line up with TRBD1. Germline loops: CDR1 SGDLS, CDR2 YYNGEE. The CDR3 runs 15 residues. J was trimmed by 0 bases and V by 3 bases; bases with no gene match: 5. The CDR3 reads CASSAQGDSSYEQYF. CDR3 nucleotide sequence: TGTGCCAGCAGCGCACAGGGGGATAGCTCCTACGAGCAGTACTTC.

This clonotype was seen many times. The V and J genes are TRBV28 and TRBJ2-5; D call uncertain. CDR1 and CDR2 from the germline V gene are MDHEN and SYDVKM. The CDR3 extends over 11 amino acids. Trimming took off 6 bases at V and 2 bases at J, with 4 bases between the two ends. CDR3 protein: CASRMQETQYF. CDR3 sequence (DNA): TGTGCCAGCAGAATGCAAGAGACCCAGTACTTC.

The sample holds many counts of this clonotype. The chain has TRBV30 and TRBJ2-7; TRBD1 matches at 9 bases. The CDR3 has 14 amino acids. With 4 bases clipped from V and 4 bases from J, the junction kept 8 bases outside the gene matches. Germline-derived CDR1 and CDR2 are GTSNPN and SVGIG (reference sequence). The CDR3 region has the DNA TGTGCCTGGACTGGGGACAGGGCCCTGTACGAGCAGTACTTC. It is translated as CAWTGDRALYEQYF.

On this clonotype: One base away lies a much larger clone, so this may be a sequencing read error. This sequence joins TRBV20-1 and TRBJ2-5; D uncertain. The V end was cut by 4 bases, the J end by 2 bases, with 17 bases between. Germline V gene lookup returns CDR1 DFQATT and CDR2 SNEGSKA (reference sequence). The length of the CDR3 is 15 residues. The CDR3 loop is CSANVPTRLQETQYF. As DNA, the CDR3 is TGCAGTGCTAATGTCCCCACCAGGCTACAAGAGACCCAGTACTTC.

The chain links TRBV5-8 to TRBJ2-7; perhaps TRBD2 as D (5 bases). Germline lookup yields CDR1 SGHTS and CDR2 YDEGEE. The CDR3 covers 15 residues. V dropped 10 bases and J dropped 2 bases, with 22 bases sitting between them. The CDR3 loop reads CASTGLRGIAYEQYF. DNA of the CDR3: TGTGCCTCTACCGGATTACGGGGAATTGCCTACGAGCAGTACTTC.

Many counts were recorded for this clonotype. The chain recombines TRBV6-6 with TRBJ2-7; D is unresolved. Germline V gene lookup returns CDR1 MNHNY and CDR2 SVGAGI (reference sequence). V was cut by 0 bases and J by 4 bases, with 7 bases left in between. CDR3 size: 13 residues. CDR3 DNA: TGTGCCAGCAGTTACTCGATGGATTACGAGCAGTACTTC. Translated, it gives CASSYSMDYEQYF.

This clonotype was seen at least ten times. CDR3 sequence (DNA): TGCGCCAGCAGCTTGGCCGGTGTATTGGGGGGCGCGGACACCGGGGAGCTGTTTTTT. It specifies CASSLAGVLGGADTGELFF. The V gene is TRBV5-1, the J gene TRBJ2-2; D possibly matches TRBD1 or TRBD2 (6 bases each). This CDR3 spans 19 amino acids. Germline V gene data show CDR1 as SGHRS and CDR2 as YFSETQ. V shed 0 bases and J shed 3 bases, with 21 bases lying between them.

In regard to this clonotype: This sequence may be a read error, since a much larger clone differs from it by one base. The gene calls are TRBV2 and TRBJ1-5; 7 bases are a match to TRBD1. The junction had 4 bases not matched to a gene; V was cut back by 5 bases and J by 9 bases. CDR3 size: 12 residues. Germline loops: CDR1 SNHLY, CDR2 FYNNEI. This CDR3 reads CASSTGDRPQHF. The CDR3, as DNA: TGTGCCAGCAGTACAGGGGATCGGCCCCAGCATTTT.

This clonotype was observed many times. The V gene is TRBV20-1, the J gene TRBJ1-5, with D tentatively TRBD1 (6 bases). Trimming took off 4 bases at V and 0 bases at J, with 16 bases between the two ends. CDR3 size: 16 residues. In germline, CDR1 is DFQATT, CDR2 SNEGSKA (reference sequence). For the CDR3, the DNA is TGCAGTGCTATAGGACAGCTAGTTTATAGCAATCAGCCCCAGCATTTT. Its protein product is CSAIGQLVYSNQPQHF.

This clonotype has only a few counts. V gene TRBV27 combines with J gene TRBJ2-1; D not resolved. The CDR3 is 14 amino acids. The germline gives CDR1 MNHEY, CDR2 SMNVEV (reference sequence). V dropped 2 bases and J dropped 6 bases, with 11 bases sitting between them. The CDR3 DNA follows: TGTGCCAGCAGTTTAAGTCCGGGCCCCAATGAGCAGTTCTTC. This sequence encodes CASSLSPGPNEQFF.

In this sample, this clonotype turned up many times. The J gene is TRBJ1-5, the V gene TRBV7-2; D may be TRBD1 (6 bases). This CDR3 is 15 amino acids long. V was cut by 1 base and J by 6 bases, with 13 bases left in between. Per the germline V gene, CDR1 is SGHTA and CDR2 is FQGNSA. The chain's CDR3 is CASSLVSGAGQPQHF. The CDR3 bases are TGTGCCAGCAGCTTAGTGTCGGGGGCAGGTCAGCCCCAGCATTTT.

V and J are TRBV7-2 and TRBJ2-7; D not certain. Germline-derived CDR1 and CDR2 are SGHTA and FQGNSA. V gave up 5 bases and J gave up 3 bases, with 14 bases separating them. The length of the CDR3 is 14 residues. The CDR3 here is CASSTTKKVYEQYF. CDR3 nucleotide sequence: TGTGCCAGCAGCACTACAAAAAAGGTCTACGAGCAGTACTTC. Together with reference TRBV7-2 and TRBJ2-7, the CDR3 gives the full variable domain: GAGVSQSPSNKVTEKGKDVELRCDPISGHTALYWYRQSLGQGLEFLIYFQGNSAPDKSGLPSDRFSAERTGGSVSTLTIQRTQQEDSAVYLCASSTTKKVYEQYFGPGTRLTVT.

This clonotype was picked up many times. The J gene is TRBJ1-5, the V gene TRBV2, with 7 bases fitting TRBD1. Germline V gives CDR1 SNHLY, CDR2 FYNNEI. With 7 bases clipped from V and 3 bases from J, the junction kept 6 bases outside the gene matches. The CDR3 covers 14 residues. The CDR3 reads CASTKTGSNQPQHF. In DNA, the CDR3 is TGTGCCAGCACTAAGACAGGGTCCAATCAGCCCCAGCATTTT.

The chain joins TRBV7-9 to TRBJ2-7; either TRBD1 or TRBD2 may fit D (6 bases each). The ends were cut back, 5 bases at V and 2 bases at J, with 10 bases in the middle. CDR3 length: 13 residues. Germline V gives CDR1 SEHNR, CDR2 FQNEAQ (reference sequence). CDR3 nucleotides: TGTGCCAGCAGCAAGGGGGGCCCCTACGAGCAGTACTTC. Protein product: CASSKGGPYEQYF.

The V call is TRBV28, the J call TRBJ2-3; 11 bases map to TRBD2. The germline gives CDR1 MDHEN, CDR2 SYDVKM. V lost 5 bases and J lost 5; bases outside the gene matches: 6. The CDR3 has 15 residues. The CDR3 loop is CASSKIAGGQDTQYF. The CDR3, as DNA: TGTGCCAGCAGTAAAATAGCGGGGGGGCAAGATACGCAGTATTTT. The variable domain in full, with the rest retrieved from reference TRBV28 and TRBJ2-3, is DVKVTQSSRYLVKRTGEKVFLECVQDMDHENMFWYRQDPGLGLRLIYFSYDVKMKEKGDIPEGYSVSREKKERFSLILESASTNQTSMYLCASSKIAGGQDTQYFGPGTRLTVL.

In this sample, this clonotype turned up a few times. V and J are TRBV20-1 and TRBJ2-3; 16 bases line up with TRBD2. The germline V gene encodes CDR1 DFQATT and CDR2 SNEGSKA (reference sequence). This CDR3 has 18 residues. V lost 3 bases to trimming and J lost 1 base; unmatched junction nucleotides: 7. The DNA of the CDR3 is TGCAGTGCTAGTCGGGGACTAGCGGGGGGGGCGGGCACAGATACGCAGTATTTT. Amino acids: CSASRGLAGGAGTDTQYF.

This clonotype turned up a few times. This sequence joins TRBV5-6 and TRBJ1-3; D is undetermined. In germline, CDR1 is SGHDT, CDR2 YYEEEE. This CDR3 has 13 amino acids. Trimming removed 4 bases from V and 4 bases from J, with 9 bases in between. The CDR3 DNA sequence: TGTGCCAGCAGCCCCTTTTACGGAAACACCATATATTTT. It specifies CASSPFYGNTIYF.

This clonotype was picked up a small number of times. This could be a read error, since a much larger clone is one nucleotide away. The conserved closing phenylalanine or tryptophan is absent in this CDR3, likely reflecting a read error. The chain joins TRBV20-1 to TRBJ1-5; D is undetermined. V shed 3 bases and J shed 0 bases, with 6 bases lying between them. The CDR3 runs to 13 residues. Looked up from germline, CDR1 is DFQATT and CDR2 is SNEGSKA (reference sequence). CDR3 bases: TGCAGTGCTAGCCCACATAGCAATCAGCCCCAGCATTCT. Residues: CSASPHSNQPQHS.

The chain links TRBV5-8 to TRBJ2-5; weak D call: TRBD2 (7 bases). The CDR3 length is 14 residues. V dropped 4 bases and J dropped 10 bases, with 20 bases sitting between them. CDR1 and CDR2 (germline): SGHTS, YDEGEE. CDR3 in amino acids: CASSPEGGVRVQYF. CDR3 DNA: TGTGCCAGCAGCCCCGAAGGGGGGGTACGTGTCCAGTACTTC.

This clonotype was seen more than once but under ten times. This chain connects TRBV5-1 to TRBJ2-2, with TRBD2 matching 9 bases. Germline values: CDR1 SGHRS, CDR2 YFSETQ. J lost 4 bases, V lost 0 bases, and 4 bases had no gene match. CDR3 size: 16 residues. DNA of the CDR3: TGCGCCAGCAGCTTGGCTGGCGGGGGGGTCACCGGGGAGCTGTTTTTT. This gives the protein CASSLAGGGVTGELFF.

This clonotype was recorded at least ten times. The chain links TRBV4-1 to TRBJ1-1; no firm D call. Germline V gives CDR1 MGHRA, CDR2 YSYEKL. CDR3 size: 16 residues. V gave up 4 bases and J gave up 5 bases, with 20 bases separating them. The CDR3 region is CASSRPAGSVGTEAFF. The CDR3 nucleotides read TGCGCCAGCAGCCGCCCTGCGGGCTCTGTGGGAACTGAAGCTTTCTTT.

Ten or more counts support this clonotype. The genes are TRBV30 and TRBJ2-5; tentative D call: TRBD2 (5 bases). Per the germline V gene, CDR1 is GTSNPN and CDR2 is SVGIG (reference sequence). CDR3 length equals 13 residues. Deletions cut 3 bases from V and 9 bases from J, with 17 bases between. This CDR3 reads CAWSGTVAEAQYF. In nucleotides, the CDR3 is TGTGCCTGGAGCGGTACGGTGGCGGAGGCCCAGTACTTC.

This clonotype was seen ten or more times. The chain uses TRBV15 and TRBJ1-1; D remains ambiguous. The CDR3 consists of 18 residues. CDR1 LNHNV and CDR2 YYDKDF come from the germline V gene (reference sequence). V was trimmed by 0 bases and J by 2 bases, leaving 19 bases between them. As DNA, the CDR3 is TGTGCCACCAGCAGAGATTCCGGACCGGGAGTTGGAAACACTGAAGCTTTCTTT. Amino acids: CATSRDSGPGVGNTEAFF.

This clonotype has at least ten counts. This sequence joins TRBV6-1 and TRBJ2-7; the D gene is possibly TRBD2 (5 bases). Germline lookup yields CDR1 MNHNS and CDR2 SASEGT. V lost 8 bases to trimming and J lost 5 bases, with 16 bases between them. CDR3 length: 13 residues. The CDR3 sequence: CASWADSGDEQYF. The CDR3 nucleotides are TGTGCCAGCTGGGCGGACTCTGGGGACGAGCAGTACTTC.

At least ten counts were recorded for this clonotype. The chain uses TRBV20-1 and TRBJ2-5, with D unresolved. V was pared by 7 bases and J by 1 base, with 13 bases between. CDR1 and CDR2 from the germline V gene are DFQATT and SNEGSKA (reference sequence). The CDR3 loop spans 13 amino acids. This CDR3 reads CSVEDRFQETQYF. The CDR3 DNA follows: TGCAGTGTCGAGGACCGGTTCCAAGAGACCCAGTACTTC.

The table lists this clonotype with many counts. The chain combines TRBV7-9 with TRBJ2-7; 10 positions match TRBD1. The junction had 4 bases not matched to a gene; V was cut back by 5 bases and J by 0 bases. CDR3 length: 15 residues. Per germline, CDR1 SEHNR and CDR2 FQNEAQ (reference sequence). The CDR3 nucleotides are TGTGCCAGCAGCGCCCGGGACAGGGGCTCCTACGAGCAGTACTTC. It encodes CASSARDRGSYEQYF.

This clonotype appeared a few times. CDR3 in DNA: TGTGCCTGGAGTGTAATACGAGATGAAAAACTGTTTTTT. Protein product: CAWSVIRDEKLFF. The chain is built from TRBV30 and TRBJ1-4; D unclear. The V and J ends lost 0 bases and 6 bases respectively, with 8 bases between them. The CDR3 has 13 residues. Looked up from germline, CDR1 is GTSNPN and CDR2 is SVGIG (reference sequence).

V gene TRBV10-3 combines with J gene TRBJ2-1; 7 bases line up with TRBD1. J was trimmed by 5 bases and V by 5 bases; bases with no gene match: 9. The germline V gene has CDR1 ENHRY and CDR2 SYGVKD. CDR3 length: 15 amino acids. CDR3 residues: CAISRDSPPDNEQFF. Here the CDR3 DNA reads TGTGCCATCAGTCGGGACAGTCCCCCAGACAATGAGCAGTTCTTC.

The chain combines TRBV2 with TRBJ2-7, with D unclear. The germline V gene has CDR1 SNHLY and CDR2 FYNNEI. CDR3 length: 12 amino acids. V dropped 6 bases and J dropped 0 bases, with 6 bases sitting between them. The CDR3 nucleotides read TGTGCCAGCAGCGCCACCTCCTACGAGCAGTACTTC. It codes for CASSATSYEQYF.

CDR3 amino acids: CASSLGPGGHRPQHF. CDR3 sequence (DNA): TGTGCCAGCAGCTTGGGCCCAGGGGGGCATCGGCCCCAGCATTTT. The genes are TRBV5-4 and TRBJ1-5; 7 positions agree with TRBD1. Trimming removed 0 bases from V and 9 bases from J; junction bases left unmatched: 9. This CDR3 region has 15 residues. Looked up from germline, CDR1 is SGHNT and CDR2 is YYREEE (reference sequence). The full variable domain, completed using reference TRBV5-4 and TRBJ1-5, is ETGVTQSPTHLIKTRGQQVTLRCSSQSGHNTVSWYQQALGQGPQFIFQYYREEENGRGNFPPRFSGLQFPNYSSELNVNALELDDSALYLCASSLGPGGHRPQHFGDGTRLSIL.

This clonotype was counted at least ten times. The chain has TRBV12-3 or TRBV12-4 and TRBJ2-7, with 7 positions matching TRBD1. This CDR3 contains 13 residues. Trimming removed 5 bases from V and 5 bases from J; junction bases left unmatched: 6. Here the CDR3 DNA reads TGTGCCAGCAGTCCCGGGACAGCGGACGAGCAGTACTTC. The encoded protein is CASSPGTADEQYF.